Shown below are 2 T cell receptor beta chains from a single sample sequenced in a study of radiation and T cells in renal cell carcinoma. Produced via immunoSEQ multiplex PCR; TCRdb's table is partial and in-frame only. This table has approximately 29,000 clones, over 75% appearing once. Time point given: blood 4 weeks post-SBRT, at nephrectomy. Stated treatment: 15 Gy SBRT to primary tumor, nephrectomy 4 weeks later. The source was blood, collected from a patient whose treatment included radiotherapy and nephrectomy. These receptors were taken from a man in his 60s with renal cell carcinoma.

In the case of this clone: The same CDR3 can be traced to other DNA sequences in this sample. In DNA, the CDR3 is TGTGCCAGCAGCTTGCGCGGGAGGGGGACAGATACGCAGTATTTT. Its protein product is CASSLRGRGTDTQYF. The rearrangement uses TRBV5-6 and TRBJ2-3; 9 bases map to TRBD2. Germline CDR1 SGHDT, CDR2 YYEEEE. CDR3 size: 15 residues. The V and J ends lost 1 base and 3 bases, in that order; junction bases with no gene match: 3.

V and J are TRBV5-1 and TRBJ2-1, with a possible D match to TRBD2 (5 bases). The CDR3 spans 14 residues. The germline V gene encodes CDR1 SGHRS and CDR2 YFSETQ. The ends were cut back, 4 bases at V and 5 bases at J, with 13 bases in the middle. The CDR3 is CASSPRTGDNEQFF. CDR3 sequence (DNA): TGCGCCAGCAGCCCTCGGACTGGAGACAATGAGCAGTTCTTC.